The T cell receptor beta chain described here comes from a study of T-cell memory formation after mild COVID-19. Study-wide points: Memory sampled before infection contained some responding clones, suggesting cross-reactive memory joined.

Points on this clonotype: The antigen remains unidentified.

TCRdb itself ran the 5' RACE reads through MiXCR, one entry per CDR3 protein. The top ten hold approximately 14% of the sample, which has roughly 130,000 distinct CDR3 sequences, 15% to 20% seen once. The CDR3 runs to 16 residues. Per the germline V gene, CDR1 is SGHNT and CDR2 is YENEEA. With V trimmed by 7 bases and J by 1 base, 12 bases remained unmatched. The clonotype originates from an adult woman who had mild COVID-19 (a few samples of this study predate the infection). Cell type and time point are not known. The rearrangement uses TRBV11-3 and TRBJ2-7; TRBD2 matches at 8 bases. The specimen was PBMCs or a T cell subset sorted from them (not recorded which). The CDR3 loop is CASTPSGTRWSYEQYF. In nucleotides, the CDR3 is TGTGCCAGCACCCCGTCCGGGACTAGGTGGTCCTACGAGCAGTACTTC.